This T cell receptor (beta chain) was profiled in a study of T cells in Graves' hyperthyroidism and ophthalmopathy. Overall study results and limits: Blood samples included most of the expanded thyroid clonotypes exceeding 0.001.

Each diagnosis drew on symptoms, thyroxine, TRAb, thyroid ultrasound and orbital computed tomography findings. The authors obtained PBMCs from over 7.5 ml of fresh peripheral blood. Amplification of TCR beta CDR3 regions was performed using RNA transcripts as template. Researchers ran a first-round RT-PCR on the TCR CDR3 using the HTBI primer set. TCRdb redid the calling of the multiplex PCR reads with MiXCR, one entry per CDR3 protein. The sample records hundreds of thousands of distinct CDR3 sequences, 13% to 15% being singletons. At least ten counts were recorded for this clonotype. Its antigen is not identified. The V and J ends lost 2 bases and 8 bases, in that order; junction bases with no gene match: 9. The germline V gene encodes CDR1 SNHLY and CDR2 FYNNEI. The CDR3 length is 16 residues.

The source is a woman aged 50 to 60 with Graves' ophthalmopathy. The chain has TRBV2 and TRBJ2-1; 10 bases map to TRBD2. Sample: blood. CDR3 loop: CASSERAGGPGDEQFF. As DNA, the CDR3 is TGTGCCAGCAGTGAACGAGCGGGAGGGCCCGGGGATGAGCAGTTCTTC. Together with reference TRBV2 and TRBJ2-1, the CDR3 gives the full variable domain: EPEVTQTPSHQVTQMGQEVILRCVPISNHLYFYWYRQILGQKVEFLVSFYNNEISEKSEIFDDQFSVERPDGSNFTLKIRSTKLEDSAMYFCASSERAGGPGDEQFFGPGTRLTVL.